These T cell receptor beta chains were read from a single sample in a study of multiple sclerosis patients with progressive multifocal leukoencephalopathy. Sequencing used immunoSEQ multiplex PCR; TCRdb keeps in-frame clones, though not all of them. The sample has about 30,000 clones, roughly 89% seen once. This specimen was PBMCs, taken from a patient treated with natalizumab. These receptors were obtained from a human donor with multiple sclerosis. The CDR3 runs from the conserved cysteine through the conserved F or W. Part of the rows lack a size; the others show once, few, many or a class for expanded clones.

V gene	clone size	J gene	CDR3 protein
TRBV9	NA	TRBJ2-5	CASSVPSRDRGRQETQYF
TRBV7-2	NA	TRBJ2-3	CASSFRGPSTDTQYF
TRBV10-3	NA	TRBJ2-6	CAISSTGGSGANVLTF
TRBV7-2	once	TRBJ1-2	CASSLAPGTANYGYTF
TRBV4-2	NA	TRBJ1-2	CASSQEVGANYGYTF
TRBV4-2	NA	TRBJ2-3	CASSQESSGASDTQYF
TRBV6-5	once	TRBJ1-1	CASRRGAEAFF
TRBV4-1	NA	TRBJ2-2	CASSLRDSNTGELFF
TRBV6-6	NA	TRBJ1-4	CASSLRDSNEKLFF
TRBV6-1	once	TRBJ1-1	CASSVREGESKAFF
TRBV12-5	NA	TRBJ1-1	CASGLDGNGVPEAFF
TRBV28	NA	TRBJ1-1	CASSLGTGGNTEAFF
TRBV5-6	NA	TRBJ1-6	CASSWGAGVEGSPLHF
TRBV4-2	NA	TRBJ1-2	CASSQGAGGFYGYTF
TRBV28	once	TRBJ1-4	CASSDARGRREKLFF
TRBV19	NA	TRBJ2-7	CASSIGPGQGSSRSSYEQYF
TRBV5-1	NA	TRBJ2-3	CASPLETEGGTVRGETDTQYF
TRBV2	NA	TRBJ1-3	CASRPDDSGNTIYF
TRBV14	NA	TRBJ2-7	CASSHRDRGTGEQYF
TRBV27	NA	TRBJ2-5	CASSLRWDLYQETQYF
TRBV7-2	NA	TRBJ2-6	CASSLVGHLEANVLTF
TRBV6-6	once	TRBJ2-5	CASSYARGPGLETQYF
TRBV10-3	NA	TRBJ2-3	CATGVDRAPDTQYF
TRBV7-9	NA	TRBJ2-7	CASSPGRLYEQYF
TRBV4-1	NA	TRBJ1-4	CASTRGPTNEKLFF
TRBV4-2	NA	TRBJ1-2	CASSQVKGTDNYGYTF
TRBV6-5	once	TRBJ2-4	CATLGGNIQYF